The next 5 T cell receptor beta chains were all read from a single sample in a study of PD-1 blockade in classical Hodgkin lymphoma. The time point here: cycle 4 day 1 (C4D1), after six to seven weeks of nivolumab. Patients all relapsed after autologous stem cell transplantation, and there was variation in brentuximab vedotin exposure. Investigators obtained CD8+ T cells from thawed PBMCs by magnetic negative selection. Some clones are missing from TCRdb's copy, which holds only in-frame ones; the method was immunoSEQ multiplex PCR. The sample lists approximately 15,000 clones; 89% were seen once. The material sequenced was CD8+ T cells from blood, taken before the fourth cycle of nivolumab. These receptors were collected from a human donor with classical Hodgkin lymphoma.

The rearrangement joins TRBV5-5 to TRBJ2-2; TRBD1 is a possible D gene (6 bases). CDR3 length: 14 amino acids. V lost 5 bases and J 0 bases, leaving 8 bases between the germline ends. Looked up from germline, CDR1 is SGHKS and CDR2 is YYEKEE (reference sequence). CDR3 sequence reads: CASSTGPNTGELFF. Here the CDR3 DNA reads TGTGCCAGCAGTACAGGGCCGAACACCGGGGAGCTGTTTTTT.

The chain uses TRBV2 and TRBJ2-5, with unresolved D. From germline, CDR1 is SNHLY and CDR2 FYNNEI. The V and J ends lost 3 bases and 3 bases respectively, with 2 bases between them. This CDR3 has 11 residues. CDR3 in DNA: TGTGCCAGCAGTGAGGAAGAGACCCAGTACTTC. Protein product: CASSEEETQYF.

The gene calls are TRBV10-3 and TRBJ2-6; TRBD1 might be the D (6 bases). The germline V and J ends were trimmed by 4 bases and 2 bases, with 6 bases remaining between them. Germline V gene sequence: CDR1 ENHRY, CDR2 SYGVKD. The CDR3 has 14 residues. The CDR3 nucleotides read TGTGCCATCAGTGCAGGGGCTGGGGCCAACGTCCTGACTTTC. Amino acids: CAISAGAGANVLTF.

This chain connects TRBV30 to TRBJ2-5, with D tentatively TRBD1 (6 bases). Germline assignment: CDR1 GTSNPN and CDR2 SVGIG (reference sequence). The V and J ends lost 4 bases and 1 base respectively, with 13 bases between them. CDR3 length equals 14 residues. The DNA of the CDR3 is TGTGCCTGGACCACAGGGTATGCCCAAGAGACCCAGTACTTC. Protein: CAWTTGYAQETQYF.

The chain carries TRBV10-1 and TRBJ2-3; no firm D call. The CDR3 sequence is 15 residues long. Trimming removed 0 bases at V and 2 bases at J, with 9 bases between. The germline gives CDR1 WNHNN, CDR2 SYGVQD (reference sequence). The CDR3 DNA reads TGCGCCAGCAGTGAGTCCGACTGGCCCACAGATACGCAGTATTTT. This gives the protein CASSESDWPTDTQYF.